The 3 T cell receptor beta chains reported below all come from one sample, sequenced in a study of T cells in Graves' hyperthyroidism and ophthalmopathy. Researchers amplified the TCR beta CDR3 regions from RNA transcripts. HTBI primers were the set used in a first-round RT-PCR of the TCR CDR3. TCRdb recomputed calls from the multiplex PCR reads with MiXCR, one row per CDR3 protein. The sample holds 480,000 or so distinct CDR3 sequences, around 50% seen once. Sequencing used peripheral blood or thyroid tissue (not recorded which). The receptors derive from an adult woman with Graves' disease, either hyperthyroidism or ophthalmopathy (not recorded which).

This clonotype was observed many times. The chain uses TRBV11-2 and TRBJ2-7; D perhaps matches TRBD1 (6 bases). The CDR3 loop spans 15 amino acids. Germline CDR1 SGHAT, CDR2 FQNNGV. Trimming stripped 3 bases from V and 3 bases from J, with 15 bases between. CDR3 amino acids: CASSFPRQGIYEQYF. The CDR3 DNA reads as TGTGCCAGCAGCTTTCCCCGGCAGGGGATCTACGAGCAGTACTTC.

The CDR3 coding sequence is TGTGCCAGCAGCTTGGGACAGGCGGTCACTGAAGCTTTCTTT. This codes for CASSLGQAVTEAFF. The V gene is TRBV7-9, the J gene TRBJ1-1; 8 positions agree with TRBD1. The germline V gene encodes CDR1 SEHNR and CDR2 FQNEAQ (reference sequence). The CDR3 is 14 residues long. Trimming took 3 bases from V and 4 from J; bases not matched to a gene: 4.

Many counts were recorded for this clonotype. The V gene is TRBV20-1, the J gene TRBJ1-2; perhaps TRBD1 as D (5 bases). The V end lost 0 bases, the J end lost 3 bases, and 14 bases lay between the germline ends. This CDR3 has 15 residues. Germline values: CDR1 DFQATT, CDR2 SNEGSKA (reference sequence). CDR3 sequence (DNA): TGCAGTGCTAGAGACGCGGTGAGGGGATACTATGGCTACACCTTC. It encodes CSARDAVRGYYGYTF.